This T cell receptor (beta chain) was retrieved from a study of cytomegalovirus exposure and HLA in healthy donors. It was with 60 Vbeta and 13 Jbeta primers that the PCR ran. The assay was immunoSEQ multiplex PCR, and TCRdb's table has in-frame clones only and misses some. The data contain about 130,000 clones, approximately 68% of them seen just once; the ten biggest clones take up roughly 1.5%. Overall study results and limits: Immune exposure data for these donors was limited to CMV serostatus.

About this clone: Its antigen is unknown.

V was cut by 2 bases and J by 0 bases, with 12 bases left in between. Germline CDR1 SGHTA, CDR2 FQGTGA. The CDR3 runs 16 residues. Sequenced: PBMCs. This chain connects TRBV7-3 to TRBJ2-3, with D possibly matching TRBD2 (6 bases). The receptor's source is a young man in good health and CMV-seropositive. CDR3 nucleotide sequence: TGTGCCAGCAGCTTATTTGGCGGGATAAGCACAGATACGCAGTATTTT. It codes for CASSLFGGISTDTQYF.